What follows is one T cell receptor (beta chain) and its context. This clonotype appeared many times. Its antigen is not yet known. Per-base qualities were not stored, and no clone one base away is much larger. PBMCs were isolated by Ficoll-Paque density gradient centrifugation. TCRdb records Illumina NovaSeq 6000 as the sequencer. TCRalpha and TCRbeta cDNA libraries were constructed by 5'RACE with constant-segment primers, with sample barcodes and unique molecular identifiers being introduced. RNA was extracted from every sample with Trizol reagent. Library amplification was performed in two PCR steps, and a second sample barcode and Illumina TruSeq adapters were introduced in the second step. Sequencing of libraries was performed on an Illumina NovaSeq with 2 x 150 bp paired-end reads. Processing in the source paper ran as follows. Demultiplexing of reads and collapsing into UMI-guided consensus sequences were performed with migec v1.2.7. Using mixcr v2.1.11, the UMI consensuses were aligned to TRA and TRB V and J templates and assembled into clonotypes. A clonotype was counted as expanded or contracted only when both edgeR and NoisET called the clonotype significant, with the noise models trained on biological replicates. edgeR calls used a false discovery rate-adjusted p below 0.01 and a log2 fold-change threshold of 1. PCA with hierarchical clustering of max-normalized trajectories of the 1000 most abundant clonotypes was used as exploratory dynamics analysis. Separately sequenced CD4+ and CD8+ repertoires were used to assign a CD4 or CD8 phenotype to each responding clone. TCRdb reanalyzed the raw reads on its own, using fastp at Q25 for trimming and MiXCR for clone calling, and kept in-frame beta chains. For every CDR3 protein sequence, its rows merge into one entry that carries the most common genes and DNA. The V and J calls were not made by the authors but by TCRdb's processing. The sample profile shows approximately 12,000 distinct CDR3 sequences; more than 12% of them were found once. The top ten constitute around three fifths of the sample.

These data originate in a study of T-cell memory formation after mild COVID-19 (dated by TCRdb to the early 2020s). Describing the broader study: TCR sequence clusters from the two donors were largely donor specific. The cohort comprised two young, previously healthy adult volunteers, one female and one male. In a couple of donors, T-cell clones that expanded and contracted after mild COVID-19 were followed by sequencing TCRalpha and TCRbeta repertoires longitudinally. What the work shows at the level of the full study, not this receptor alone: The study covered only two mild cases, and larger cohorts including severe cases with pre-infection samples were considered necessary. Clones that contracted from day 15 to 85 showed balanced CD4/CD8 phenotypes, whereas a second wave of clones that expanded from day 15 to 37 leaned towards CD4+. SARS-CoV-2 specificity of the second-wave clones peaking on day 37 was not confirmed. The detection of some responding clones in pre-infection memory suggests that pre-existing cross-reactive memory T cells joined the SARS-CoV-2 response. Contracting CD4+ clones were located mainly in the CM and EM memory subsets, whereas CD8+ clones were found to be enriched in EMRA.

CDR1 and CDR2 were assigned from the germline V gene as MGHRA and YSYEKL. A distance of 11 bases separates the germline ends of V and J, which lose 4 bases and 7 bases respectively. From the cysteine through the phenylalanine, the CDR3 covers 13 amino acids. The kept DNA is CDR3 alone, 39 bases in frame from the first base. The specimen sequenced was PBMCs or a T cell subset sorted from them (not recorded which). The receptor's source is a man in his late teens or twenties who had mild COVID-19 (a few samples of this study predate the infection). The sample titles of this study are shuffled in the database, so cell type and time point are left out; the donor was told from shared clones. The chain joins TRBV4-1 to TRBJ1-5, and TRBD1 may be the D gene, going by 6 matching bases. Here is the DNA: TGCGCCAGCAGCCTAACAGGGCTCCAGCCCCAGCATTTT. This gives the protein CASSLTGLQPQHF.